The rows below give T cell receptor beta chains drawn from one sample of a study of response to subunit inactivated influenza vaccine. TCRdb itself ran the RT-PCR reads through MiXCR, one entry per CDR3 protein. The sample lists 450,000 to 500,000 distinct CDR3 sequences; 9.5% to 12% were seen once. The specimen comprised PBMCs from blood, sampled roughly 47 days after vaccination. Source of these receptors: a middle-aged man who received an inactivated influenza vaccine. The CDR3 runs from the conserved cysteine through the conserved F or W. D genes are given only for firm matches. Size values are once, few and many counts, or a class for expanded clones, and some rows have none.

J	V	D	size	DNA	CDR3
TRBJ1-4	TRBV4-3	.	.	TGCGCCAGCAGCCAAGATTTATGGCAGGATGAAAAACTGATTTTT	CASSQDLWQDEKLIF
TRBJ2-7	TRBV20-1	.	many	TGCAGTGCTAAGGGCCCTTTCTACGAGCAGTACTTC	CSAKGPFYEQYF
TRBJ1-1	TRBV2	.	.	TGTGCCAGCAGTGTACAGCCCCTGAACACTGAAGCTTTCTTT	CASSVQPLNTEAFF
TRBJ2-4	TRBV20-1	.	.	TGCAGTGCTTCGCCACAGGAAGGGGCCGAAAACATTCAGTACTTC	CSASPQEGAENIQYF
TRBJ2-7	TRBV6-2/TRBV6-3	TRBD1	few	TGTGCCAGCAGTTGGGACAGGGTGCCCTACGAGCAGTACTTC	CASSWDRVPYEQYF
TRBJ1-1	TRBV7-3	.	.	TGTGCCAGCAGCTTACGTGGCACTAACAGGGCGTCTGAAGCTTTCTTT	CASSLRGTNRASEAFF
TRBJ1-2	TRBV7-9	.	many	TGTGCCAGCAGCTTACGTGGGTCAGAAAGGGGCTACACCTTC	CASSLRGSERGYTF
TRBJ2-1	TRBV7-2	TRBD1	.	TGTGCCAGCAGCTACGGATCGGGACAGGGCGGCAATGAGCAGTTCTTC	CASSYGSGQGGNEQFF
TRBJ2-1	TRBV7-9	.	.	TGTGCCAGCAGCTTCGGACTGGCAAATGAGCAGTTCTTC	CASSFGLANEQFF
TRBJ1-6	TRBV5-1	TRBD1	.	TGCGCCAGCAGCTTGGGTACAGGGGAGGTATCACCCCTCCACTTT	CASSLGTGEVSPLHF
TRBJ2-1	TRBV12-3/TRBV12-4	TRBD2	many	TGTGCCAGCAGTTTTCGCCTAGCGGCCAATGAGCAGTTCTTC	CASSFRLAANEQFF